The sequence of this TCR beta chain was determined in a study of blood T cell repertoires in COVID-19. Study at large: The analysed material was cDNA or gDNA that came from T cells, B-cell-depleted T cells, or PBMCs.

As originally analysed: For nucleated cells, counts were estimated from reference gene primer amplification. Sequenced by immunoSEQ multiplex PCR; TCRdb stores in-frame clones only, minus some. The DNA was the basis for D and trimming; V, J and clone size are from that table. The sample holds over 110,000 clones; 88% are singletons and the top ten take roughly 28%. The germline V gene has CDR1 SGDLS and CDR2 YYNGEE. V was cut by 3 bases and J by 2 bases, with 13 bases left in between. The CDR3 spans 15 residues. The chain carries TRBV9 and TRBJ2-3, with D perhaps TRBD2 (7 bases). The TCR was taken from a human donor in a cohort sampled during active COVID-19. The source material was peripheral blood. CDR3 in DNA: TGTGCCAGCAGCGCCTGGGGGGGCCCCACAGATACGCAGTATTTT. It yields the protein CASSAWGGPTDTQYF.